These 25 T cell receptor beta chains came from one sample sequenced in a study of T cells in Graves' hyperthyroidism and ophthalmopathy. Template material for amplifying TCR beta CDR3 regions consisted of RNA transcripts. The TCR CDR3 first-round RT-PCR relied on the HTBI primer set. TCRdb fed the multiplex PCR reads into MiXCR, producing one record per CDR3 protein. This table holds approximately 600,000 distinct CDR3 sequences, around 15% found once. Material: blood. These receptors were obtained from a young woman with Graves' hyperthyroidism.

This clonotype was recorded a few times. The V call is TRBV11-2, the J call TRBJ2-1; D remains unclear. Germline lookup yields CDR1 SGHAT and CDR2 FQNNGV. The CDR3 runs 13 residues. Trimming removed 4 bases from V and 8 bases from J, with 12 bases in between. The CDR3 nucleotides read TGTGCCAGCAGCTCGCCGTCCCTATATGAGCAGTTCTTC. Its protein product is CASSSPSLYEQFF.

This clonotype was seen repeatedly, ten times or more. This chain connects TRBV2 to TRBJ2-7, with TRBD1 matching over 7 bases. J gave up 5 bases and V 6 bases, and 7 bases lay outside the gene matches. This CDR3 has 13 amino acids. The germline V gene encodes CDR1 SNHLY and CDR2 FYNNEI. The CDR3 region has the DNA TGTGCCAGCAGGGCCGAGGGGGCTAACGAGCAGTACTTC. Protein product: CASRAEGANEQYF.

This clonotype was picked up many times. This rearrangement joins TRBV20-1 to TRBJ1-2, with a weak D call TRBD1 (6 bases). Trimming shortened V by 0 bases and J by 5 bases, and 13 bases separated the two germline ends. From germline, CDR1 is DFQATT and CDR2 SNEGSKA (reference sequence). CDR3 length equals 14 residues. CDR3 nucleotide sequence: TGCAGTGCTAGAGATCGAGGACAGATTTATGGCTACACCTTC. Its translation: CSARDRGQIYGYTF.

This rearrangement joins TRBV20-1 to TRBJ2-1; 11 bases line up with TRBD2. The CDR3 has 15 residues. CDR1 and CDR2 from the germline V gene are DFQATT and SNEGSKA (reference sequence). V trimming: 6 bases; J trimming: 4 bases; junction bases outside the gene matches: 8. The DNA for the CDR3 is TGCAGTGCCCAGGGACTAGCGGACGAATACAATGAGCAGTTCTTC. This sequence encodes CSAQGLADEYNEQFF.

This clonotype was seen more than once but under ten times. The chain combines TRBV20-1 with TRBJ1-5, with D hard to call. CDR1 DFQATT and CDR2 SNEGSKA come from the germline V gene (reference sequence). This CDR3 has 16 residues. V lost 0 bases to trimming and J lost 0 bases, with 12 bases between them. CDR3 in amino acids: CSARDLGEYSNQPQHF. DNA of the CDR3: TGCAGTGCTAGAGATCTCGGGGAATATAGCAATCAGCCCCAGCATTTT.

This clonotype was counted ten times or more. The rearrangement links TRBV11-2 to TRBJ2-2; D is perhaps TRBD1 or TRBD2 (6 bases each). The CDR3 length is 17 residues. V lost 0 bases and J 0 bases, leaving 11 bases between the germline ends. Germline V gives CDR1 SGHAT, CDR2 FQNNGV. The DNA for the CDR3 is TGTGCCAGCAGCTTAGATCGGGGGACATCGAACACCGGGGAGCTGTTTTTT. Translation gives CASSLDRGTSNTGELFF. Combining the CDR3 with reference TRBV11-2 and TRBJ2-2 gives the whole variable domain EAGVAQSPRYKIIEKRQSVAFWCNPISGHATLYWYQQILGQGPKLLIQFQNNGVVDDSQLPKDRFSAERLKGVDSTLKIQPAKLEDSAVYLCASSLDRGTSNTGELFFGEGSRLTVL.

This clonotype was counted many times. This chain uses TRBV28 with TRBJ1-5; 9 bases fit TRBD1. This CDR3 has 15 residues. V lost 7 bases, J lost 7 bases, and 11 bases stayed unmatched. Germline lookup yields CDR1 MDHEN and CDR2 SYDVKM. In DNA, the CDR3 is TGTGCCAGCATCTCCCCCGGGACAGGGAGACAGCCCCAGCATTTT. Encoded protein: CASISPGTGRQPQHF.

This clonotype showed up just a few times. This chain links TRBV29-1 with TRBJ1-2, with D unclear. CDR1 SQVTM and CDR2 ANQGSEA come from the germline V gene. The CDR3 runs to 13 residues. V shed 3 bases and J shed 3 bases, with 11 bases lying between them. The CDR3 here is CSVEGSTDYGYTF. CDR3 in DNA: TGCAGCGTTGAGGGCAGCACAGACTATGGCTACACCTTC. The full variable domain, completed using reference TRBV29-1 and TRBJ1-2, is SAVISQKPSRDICQRGTSLTIQCQVDSQVTMMFWYRQQPGQSLTLIATANQGSEATYESGFVIDKFPISRPNLTFSTLTVSNMSPEDSSIYLCSVEGSTDYGYTFGSGTRLTVV.

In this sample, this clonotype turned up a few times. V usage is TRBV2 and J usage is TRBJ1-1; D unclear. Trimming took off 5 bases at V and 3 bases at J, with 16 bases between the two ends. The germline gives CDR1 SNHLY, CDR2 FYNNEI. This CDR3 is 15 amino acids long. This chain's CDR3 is CASSFPERADTEAFF. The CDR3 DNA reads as TGTGCCAGCAGTTTCCCGGAGAGGGCGGACACTGAAGCTTTCTTT.

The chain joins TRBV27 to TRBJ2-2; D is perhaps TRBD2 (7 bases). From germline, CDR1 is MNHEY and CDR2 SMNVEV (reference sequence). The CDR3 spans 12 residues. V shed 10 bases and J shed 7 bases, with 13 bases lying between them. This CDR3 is CATLGGRGELFF. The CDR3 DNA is TGTGCCACCCTCGGGGGGCGCGGGGAGCTGTTTTTT.

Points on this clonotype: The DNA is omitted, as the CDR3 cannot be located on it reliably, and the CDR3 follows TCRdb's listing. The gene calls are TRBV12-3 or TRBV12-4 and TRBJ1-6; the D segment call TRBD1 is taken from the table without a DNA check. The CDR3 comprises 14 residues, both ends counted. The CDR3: CASSLWGAGSPPHF.

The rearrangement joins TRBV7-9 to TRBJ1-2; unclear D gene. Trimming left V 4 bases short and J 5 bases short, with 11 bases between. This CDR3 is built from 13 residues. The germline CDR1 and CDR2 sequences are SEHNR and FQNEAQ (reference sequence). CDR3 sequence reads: CASSYGVFYGYTF. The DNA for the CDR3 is TGTGCCAGCAGCTACGGGGTTTTTTATGGCTACACCTTC.

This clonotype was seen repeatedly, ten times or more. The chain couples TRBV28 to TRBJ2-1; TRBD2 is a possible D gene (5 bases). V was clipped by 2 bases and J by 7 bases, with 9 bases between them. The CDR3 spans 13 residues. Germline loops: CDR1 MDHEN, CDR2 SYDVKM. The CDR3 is CASSLEGRNEQFF. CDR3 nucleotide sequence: TGTGCCAGCAGTTTAGAGGGCAGGAATGAGCAGTTCTTC.

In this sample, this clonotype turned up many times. CDR3 coding DNA: TGTGCCAGCAGTCCCCCCCATAGGGACGAGCAGTACTTC. Its protein product is CASSPPHRDEQYF. The J gene is TRBJ2-7, the V gene TRBV28; no definite D call. Trimming shortened V by 5 bases and J by 5 bases, and 13 bases separated the two germline ends. This CDR3 spans 13 amino acids. The germline V gene encodes CDR1 MDHEN and CDR2 SYDVKM. The full variable domain, rest sourced from reference TRBV28 and TRBJ2-7, is DVKVTQSSRYLVKRTGEKVFLECVQDMDHENMFWYRQDPGLGLRLIYFSYDVKMKEKGDIPEGYSVSREKKERFSLILESASTNQTSMYLCASSPPHRDEQYFGPGTRLTVT.

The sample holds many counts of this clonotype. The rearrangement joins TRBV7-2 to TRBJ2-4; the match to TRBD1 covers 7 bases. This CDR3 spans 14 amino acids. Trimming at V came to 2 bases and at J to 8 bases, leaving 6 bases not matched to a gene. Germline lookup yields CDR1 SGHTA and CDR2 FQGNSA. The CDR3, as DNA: TGTGCCAGCAGCTTACACAGGGGTAGAGACATTCAGTACTTC. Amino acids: CASSLHRGRDIQYF.

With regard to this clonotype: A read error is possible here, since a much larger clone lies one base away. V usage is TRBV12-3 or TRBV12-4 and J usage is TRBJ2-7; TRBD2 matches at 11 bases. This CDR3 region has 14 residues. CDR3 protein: CTSRSTSGVYEQYF. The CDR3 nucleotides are TGTACCAGCAGATCGACTAGCGGGGTCTACGAGCAGTACTTC.

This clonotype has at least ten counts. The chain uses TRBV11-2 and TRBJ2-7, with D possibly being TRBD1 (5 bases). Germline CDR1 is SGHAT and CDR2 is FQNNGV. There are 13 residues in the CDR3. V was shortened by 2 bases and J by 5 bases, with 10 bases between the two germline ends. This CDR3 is CASSLNIRDEQYF. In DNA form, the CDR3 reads TGTGCCAGCAGCTTAAATATCAGGGACGAGCAGTACTTC.

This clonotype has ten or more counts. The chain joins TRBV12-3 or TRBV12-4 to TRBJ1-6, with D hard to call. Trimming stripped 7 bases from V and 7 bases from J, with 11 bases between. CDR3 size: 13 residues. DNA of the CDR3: TGTGCCAGCACGAGGCAGGCGAATTCACCCCTCCACTTT. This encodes CASTRQANSPLHF.

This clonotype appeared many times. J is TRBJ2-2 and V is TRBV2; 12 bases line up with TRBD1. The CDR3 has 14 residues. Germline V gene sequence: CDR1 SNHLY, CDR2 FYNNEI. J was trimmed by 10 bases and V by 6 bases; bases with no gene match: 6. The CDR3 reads CASRGTGGFVELFF. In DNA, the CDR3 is TGTGCCAGCAGAGGGACAGGGGGCTTTGTGGAGCTGTTTTTT.

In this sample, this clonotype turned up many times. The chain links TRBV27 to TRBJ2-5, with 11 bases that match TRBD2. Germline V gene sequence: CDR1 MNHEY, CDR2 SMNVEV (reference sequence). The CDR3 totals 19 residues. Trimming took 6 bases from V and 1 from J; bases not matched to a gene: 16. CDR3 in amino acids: CASRKTGTSGQGIQETQYF. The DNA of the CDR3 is TGTGCCAGCAGAAAAACCGGGACTAGCGGCCAAGGCATCCAAGAGACCCAGTACTTC.

The CDR3 nucleotides are TGTGCCAGCAGGTCCTCTCTCGGACAGGATCAGCCCCAGCATTTT. This sequence encodes CASRSSLGQDQPQHF. This chain uses TRBV12-3 or TRBV12-4 with TRBJ1-5, with 7 bases aligning to TRBD1. The CDR3 runs to 15 residues. V lost 6 bases, J lost 5 bases, and 10 bases stayed unmatched.

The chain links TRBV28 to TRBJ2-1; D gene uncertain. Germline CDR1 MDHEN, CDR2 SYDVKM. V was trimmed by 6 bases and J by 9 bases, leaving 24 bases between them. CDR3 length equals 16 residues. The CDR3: CASRSTRYLEIAEQFF. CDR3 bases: TGTGCCAGCAGAAGCACAAGATATCTAGAGATCGCTGAGCAGTTCTTC.

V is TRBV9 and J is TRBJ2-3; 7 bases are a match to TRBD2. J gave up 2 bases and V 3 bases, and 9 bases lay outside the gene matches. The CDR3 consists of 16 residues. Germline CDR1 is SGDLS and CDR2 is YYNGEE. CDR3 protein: CASSAWREGITDTQYF. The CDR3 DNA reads TGTGCCAGCAGCGCTTGGAGGGAGGGCATCACAGATACGCAGTATTTT.

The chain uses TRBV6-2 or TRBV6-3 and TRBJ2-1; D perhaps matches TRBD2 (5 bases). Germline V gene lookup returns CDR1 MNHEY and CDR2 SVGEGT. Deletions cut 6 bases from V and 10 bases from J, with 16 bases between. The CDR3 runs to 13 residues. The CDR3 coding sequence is TGTGCCAGCAGCGAGGCGGGCGCCACAGAGCAGTTCTTC. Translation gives CASSEAGATEQFF.

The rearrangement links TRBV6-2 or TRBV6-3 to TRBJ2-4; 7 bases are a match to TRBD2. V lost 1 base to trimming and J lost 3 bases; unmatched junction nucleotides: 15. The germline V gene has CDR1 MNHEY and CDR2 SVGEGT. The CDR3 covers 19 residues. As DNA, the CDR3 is TGTGCCAGCAGTTACTTGGGGCGGGAGTATTCGCTGGTCAAAAACATTCAGTACTTC. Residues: CASSYLGREYSLVKNIQYF.